One T cell receptor (beta chain) is described in this entry. Its antigen remains unidentified. V trimming: 2 bases; J trimming: 0 bases; junction bases outside the gene matches: 1. The CDR3 is 15 amino acids. Germline assignment: CDR1 KGHSH and CDR2 LQKENI. The protocol was immunoSEQ multiplex PCR, while the TCRdb copy is restricted to in-frame clones and leaves out a portion. Of about 99,000 clones listed, around 80% are singletons. This record belongs to a study of T cell clones after liver transplantation. Study overall: At least one year of complete immunosuppression withdrawal without enzymes over twice normal defined tolerance.

Notes on the study in general: A larger donor-reactive than third-party decline suggested partial antigen-specific deletion.

The sample consisted of CD4+ T cells from blood, taken around 4 years after liver transplant. The receptor was isolated from a human patient who received a liver transplant. Some T cells may originate from the graft donor. The chain recombines TRBV18 with TRBJ1-5, with 7 positions matching TRBD1. CDR3 amino acids: CASSPTGDSNQPQHF. The CDR3 DNA sequence: TGTGCCAGCTCACCAACAGGGGATAGCAATCAGCCCCAGCATTTT.